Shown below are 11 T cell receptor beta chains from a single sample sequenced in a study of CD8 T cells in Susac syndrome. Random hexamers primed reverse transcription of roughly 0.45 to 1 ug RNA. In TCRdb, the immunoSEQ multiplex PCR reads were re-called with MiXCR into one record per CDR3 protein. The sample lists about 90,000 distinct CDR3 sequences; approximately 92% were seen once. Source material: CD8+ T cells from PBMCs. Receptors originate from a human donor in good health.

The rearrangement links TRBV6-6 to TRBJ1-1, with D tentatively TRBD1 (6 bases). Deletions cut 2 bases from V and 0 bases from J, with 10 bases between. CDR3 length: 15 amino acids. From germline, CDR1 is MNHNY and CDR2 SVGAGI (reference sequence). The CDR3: CASSYGRGLNTEAFF. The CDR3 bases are TGTGCCAGCAGTTACGGCAGGGGCCTGAACACTGAAGCTTTCTTT.

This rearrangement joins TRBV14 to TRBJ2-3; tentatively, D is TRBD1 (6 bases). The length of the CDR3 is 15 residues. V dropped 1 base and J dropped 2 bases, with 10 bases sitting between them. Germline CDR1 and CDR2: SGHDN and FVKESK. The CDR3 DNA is TGTGCCAGCAGCCAAGGCAGGGGACACACAGATACGCAGTATTTT. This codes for CASSQGRGHTDTQYF. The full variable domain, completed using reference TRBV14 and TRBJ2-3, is EAGVTQFPSHSVIEKGQTVTLRCDPISGHDNLYWYRRVMGKEIKFLLHFVKESKQDESGMPNNRFLAERTGGTYSTLKVQPAELEDSGVYFCASSQGRGHTDTQYFGPGTRLTVL.

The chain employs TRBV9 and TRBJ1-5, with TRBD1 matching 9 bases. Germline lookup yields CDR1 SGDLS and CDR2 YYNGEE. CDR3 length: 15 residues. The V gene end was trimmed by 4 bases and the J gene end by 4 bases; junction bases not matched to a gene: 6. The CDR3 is CASSPRDRDNQPQHF. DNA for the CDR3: TGTGCCAGCAGCCCCCGGGACAGGGATAATCAGCCCCAGCATTTT. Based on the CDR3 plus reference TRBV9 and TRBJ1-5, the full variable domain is DSGVTQTPKHLITATGQRVTLRCSPRSGDLSVYWYQQSLDQGLQFLIQYYNGEERAKGNILERFSAQQFPDLHSELNLSSLELGDSALYFCASSPRDRDNQPQHFGDGTRLSIL.

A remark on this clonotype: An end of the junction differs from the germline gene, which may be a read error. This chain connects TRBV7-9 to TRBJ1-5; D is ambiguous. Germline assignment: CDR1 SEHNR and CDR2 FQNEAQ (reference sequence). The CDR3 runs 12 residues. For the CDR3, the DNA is TGTGCCAGCAGCTTTAGCGATCAGCCCCAGCATTTT. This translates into CASSFSDQPQHF. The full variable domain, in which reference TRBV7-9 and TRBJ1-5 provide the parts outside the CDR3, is DTGVSQNPRHKITKRGQNVTFRCDPISEHNRLYWYRQTLGQGPEFLTYFQNEAQLEKSRLLSDRFSAERPKGSFSTLEIQRTEQGDSAMYLCASSFSDQPQHFGDGTRLSIL.

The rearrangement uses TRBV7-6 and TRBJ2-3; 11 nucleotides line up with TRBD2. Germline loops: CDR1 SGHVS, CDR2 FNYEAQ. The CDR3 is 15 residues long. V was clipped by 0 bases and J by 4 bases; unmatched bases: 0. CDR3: CASSLAGLAADTQYF. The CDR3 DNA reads TGTGCCAGCAGCTTAGCGGGACTAGCGGCAGATACGCAGTATTTT. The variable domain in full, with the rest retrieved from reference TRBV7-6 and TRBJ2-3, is GAGVSQSPRYKVTKRGQDVALRCDPISGHVSLYWYRQALGQGPEFLTYFNYEAQQDKSGLPNDRFSAERPEGSISTLTIQRTEQRDSAMYRCASSLAGLAADTQYFGPGTRLTVL.

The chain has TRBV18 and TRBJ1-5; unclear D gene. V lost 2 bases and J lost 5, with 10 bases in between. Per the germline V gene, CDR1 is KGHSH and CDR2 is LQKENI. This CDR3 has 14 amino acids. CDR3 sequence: CASSPSDGYQPQHF. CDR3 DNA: TGTGCCAGCTCACCATCGGACGGATATCAGCCCCAGCATTTT.

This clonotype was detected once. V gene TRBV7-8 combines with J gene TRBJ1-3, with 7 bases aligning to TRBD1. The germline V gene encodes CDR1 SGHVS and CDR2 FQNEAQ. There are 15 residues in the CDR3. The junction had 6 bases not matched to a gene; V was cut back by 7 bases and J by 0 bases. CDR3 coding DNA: TGTGCCAGCATCACAGGGGTCGGCTCTGGAAACACCATATATTTT. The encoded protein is CASITGVGSGNTIYF. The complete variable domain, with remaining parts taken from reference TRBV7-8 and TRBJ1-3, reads GAGVSQSPRYKVAKRGQDVALRCDPISGHVSLFWYQQALGQGPEFLTYFQNEAQLDKSGLPSDRFFAERPEGSVSTLKIQRTQQEDSAVYLCASITGVGSGNTIYFGEGSWLTVV.

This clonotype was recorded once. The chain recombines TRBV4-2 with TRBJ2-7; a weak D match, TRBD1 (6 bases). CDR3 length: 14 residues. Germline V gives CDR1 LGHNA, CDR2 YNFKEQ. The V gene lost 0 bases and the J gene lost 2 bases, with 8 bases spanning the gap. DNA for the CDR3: TGTGCCAGCAGCCAAGAGGGGGCTGCCTACGAGCAGTACTTC. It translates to CASSQEGAAYEQYF.

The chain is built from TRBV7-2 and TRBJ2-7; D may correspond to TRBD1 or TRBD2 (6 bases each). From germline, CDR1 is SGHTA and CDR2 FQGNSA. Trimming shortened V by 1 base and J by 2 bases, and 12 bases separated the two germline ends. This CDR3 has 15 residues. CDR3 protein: CASSLVPGATYEQYF. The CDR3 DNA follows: TGTGCCAGCAGCTTAGTCCCGGGGGCTACCTACGAGCAGTACTTC.

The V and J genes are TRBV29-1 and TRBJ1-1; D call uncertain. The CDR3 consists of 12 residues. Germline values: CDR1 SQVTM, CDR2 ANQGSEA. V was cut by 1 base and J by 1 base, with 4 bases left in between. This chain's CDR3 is CSVEAENTEAFF. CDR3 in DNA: TGCAGCGTTGAAGCGGAGAACACTGAAGCTTTCTTT.

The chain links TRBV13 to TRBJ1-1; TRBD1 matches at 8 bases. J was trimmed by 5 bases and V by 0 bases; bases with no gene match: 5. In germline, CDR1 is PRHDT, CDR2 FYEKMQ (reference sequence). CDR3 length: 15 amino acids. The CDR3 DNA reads TGTGCCAGCAGCTTAGGCAGGGGGCGAGGAACTGAAGCTTTCTTT. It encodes CASSLGRGRGTEAFF.